The subject of this entry is one TCR beta chain. The CDR3 is 13 residues long. Trimming took off 0 bases at V and 7 bases at J, with 10 bases between the two ends. Germline CDR1 SGDLS, CDR2 YYNGEE. The sample is drawn from a study of CD8 T cells in Susac syndrome. With random hexamers, 0.5 to 1 ug RNA was reverse transcribed. MiXCR, run by TCRdb on the immunoSEQ multiplex PCR reads, gives a single entry per CDR3 protein. Of roughly 100,000 distinct CDR3 sequences in the sample, around 94% were seen once. The source of this sequence is a human donor with Susac syndrome. The sequencing sample was made of CD4+ T cells from PBMCs. The chain has TRBV9 and TRBJ1-1; the D is unclear. The CDR3 nucleotides read TGTGCCAGCAGCGTAGAGGATGGAAGTGAAGCTTTCTTT. Translating it yields CASSVEDGSEAFF.